One and the same sample provided the 8 T cell receptor beta chains below, sequenced in a study of cytomegalovirus exposure and HLA in healthy donors. PCR employed 60 Vbeta and 13 Jbeta primers. Clones were read by immunoSEQ multiplex PCR, and TCRdb kept only the in-frame ones, dropping some. Of about 270,000 clones detected, 72% appear once; the ten largest clones hold about 2.1%. The source material was PBMCs. The origin of the receptors is a female donor in good health and CMV-seronegative.

This chain joins TRBV28 and TRBJ2-7; tentatively, D is TRBD2 (6 bases). Trimming removed 8 bases at V and 4 bases at J, with 15 bases between. Germline-derived CDR1 and CDR2 are MDHEN and SYDVKM. The CDR3 is made up of 13 amino acids. This chain's CDR3 is CASSSVGRYEQYF. CDR3 sequence (DNA): TGTGCCAGCTCCTCCGTAGGGAGGTACGAGCAGTACTTC.

This chain joins TRBV7-9 and TRBJ1-1, with 8 bases identical to TRBD1. The CDR3 is made up of 14 amino acids. V was clipped by 8 bases and J by 1 base; unmatched bases: 6. Germline-derived CDR1 and CDR2 are SEHNR and FQNEAQ (reference sequence). CDR3 coding DNA: TGTGCCAGCTTAGACAGGGGTTCGAACACTGAAGCTTTCTTT. Its protein is CASLDRGSNTEAFF.

This clone was recorded a few times. The chain recombines TRBV11-3 with TRBJ2-2; D is unresolved. The V gene lost 4 bases and the J gene lost 1 base, with 4 bases spanning the gap. From germline, CDR1 is SGHNT and CDR2 YENEEA. This CDR3 contains 13 residues. The chain's CDR3 is CASSYGNTGELFF. Here the CDR3 DNA reads TGTGCCAGCAGCTACGGGAACACCGGGGAGCTGTTTTTT.

The chain carries TRBV18 and TRBJ2-1; 9 nucleotides match TRBD2. The J segment lost 0 bases and the V segment lost 3 bases, leaving 3 bases of the junction unmatched. CDR1 is KGHSH and CDR2 is LQKENI in the germline V gene. This CDR3 contains 16 residues. The DNA for the CDR3 is TGTGCCAGCTCACCGCGGGAGGGCAGCTCCTACAATGAGCAGTTCTTC. Amino acid sequence: CASSPREGSSYNEQFF.

This sequence joins TRBV18 and TRBJ2-7, with 9 bases lining up with TRBD1. J was trimmed by 5 bases and V by 5 bases; bases with no gene match: 7. The CDR3 runs to 14 residues. CDR1 and CDR2 (germline): KGHSH, LQKENI. The CDR3 nucleotides read TGTGCCAGCTCAGAGGGACAGGGAGGGGACGAGCAGTACTTC. This gives the protein CASSEGQGGDEQYF.

This sequence joins TRBV29-1 and TRBJ1-1, with 11 bases aligning to TRBD1. V shed 4 bases, J shed 5 bases, and the junction held 3 bases outside the gene matches. Germline V gives CDR1 SQVTM, CDR2 ANQGSEA. The CDR3 has 13 amino acids. The CDR3 reads CSVGGQGGTEAFF. The CDR3 DNA is TGCAGCGTTGGGGGACAGGGGGGGACTGAAGCTTTCTTT. Full variable domain (missing parts from reference TRBV29-1 and TRBJ1-1): SAVISQKPSRDICQRGTSLTIQCQVDSQVTMMFWYRQQPGQSLTLIATANQGSEATYESGFVIDKFPISRPNLTFSTLTVSNMSPEDSSIYLCSVGGQGGTEAFFGQGTRLTVV.

The chain couples TRBV5-6 to TRBJ2-3; 7 nucleotides match TRBD2. CDR1 and CDR2 from the germline V gene are SGHDT and YYEEEE. J was trimmed by 3 bases and V by 4 bases; bases with no gene match: 11. This CDR3 is built from 16 residues. CDR3 loop: CASSLERDLRTDTQYF. The CDR3 coding sequence is TGTGCCAGCAGCCTCGAGCGGGACTTAAGGACAGATACGCAGTATTTT.

This chain joins TRBV5-1 and TRBJ2-3; 10 positions agree with TRBD2. V trimming: 1 base; J trimming: 7 bases; junction bases outside the gene matches: 3. This CDR3 region has 14 residues. Germline V CDR1 and CDR2: SGHRS, YFSETQ. The CDR3, as DNA: TGCGCCAGCAGCTTGTCTAGCGGGAGCCATACGCAGTATTTT. It is translated as CASSLSSGSHTQYF.